The clone carrying this TCR beta chain was recorded only once. How the authors handled the data: For nucleated cells, counts were estimated from reference gene primer amplification. Generated by immunoSEQ multiplex PCR, the TCRdb table keeps only in-frame clones and is missing some. For V, J and clone size, that table is used; D and trimming come from the DNA. The profile shows about 45,000 clones, over 80% of them singletons. With 1 base clipped from V and 8 bases from J, the junction kept 4 bases outside the gene matches. CDR1 is MGHRA and CDR2 is YSYEKL in the germline V gene. The CDR3 runs 13 residues. These data come from a study of blood T cell repertoires in COVID-19. As for the study in general: Samples representing acute and convalescent COVID-19 were sourced from the United States, Italy and Spain. Sample material is recorded as cDNA or gDNA derived from T cells, B-cell-depleted T cells, or PBMCs.

The source is a man aged 80 or over in a cohort sampled during active COVID-19. V usage is TRBV4-1 and J usage is TRBJ1-2; TRBD1 agrees at 7 bases. Sequenced input: peripheral blood. The CDR3 bases are TGCGCCAGCAGCCAAGGGAGGACAGGCGGCTACACCTTC. Translating it yields CASSQGRTGGYTF.